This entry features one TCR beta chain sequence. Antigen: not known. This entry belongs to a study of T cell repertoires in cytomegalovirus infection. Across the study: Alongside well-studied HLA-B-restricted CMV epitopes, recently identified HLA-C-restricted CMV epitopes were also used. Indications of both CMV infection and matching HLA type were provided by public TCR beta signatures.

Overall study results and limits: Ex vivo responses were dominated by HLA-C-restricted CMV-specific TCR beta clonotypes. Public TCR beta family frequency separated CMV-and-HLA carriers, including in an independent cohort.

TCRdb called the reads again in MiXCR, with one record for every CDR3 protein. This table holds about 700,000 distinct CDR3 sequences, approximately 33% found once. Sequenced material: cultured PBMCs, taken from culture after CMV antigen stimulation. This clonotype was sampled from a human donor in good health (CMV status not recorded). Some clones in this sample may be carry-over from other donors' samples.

The CDR3 reads CASSRAGQNIQYF. The DNA for the CDR3 is TGTGCCAGTAGTCGAGCAGGGCAAAACATTCAGTACTTC. The chain couples TRBV19 to TRBJ2-4; maybe TRBD1 (5 bases). CDR1 and CDR2 (germline): LNHDA, SQIVND (reference sequence). The CDR3 loop spans 13 amino acids. V lost 5 bases to trimming and J lost 5 bases, with 10 bases between them.